This T cell receptor beta chain was sequenced during a study of control samples from healthy donors and cancer patients (dated by TCRdb to the early 2020s). Trimming costs V 2 bases and J 6 bases, and their ends lie 10 bases apart. The cysteine opens and the phenylalanine closes a CDR3 of 13 amino acids. Only the CDR3 DNA is retained, 39 bases long and in frame from the first base. The germline V gene supplies CDR1 SGHRS and CDR2 YFSETQ. The library was prepared using the immunoSEQ multiplex PCR assay. TCRdb carries this immuneACCESS record with in-frame sequences only. Its versions omit some clonotypes, under half of them owing to an unresolved V gene in the studies checked, with the rest unexplained. This sample gives 150,000 or so clones in total; roughly 94% of them show up just once. 5.7% of the sample belongs to the ten largest clones. A note on this clone: The antigen it binds to is not known. Qualities for individual bases were not recorded, and no much larger clone is one base off.

Here the chain combines TRBV5-1 and TRBJ2-3, with TRBD2 as a weak D call on 6 bases. The sequence was collected from a man aged 35-49 years in good health. The sequencing input was blood. CDR3 sequence: CASSFGGTDTQYF. The DNA sequence is given as TGCGCCAGCAGCTTTGGAGGGACCGATACGCAGTATTTT. The reference TRBV5-1 and TRBJ2-3 proteins fill in what lies around the CDR3, so the full variable domain reads KAGVTQTPRYLIKTRGQQVTLSCSPISGHRSVSWYQQTPGQGLQFLFEYFSETQRNKGNFPGRFSGRQFSNSRSEMNVSTLELGDSALYLCASSFGGTDTQYFGPGTRLTVL.